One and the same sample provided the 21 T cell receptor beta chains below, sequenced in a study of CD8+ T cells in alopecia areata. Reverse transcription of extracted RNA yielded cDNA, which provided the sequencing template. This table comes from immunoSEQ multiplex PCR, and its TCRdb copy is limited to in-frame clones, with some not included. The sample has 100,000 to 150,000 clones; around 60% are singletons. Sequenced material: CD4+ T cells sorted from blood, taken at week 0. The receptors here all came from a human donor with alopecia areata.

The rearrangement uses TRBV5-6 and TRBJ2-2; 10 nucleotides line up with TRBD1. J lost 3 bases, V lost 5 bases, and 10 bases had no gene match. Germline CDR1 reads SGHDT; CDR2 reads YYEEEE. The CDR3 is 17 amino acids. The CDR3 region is CASSFPLGTGDTGELFF. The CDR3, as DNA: TGTGCCAGCAGTTTTCCCCTCGGGACAGGGGACACCGGGGAGCTGTTTTTT.

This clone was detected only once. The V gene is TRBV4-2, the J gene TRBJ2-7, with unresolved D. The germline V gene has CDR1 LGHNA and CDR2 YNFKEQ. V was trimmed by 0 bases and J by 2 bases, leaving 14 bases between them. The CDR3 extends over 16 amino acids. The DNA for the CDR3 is TGTGCCAGCAGCCAAGATCGGTCTACAATTGCCTACGAGCAGTACTTC. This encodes CASSQDRSTIAYEQYF.

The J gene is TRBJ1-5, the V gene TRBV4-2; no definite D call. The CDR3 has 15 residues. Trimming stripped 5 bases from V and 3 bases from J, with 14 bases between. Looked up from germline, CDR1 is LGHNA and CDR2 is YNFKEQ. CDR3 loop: CASSNQEALNQPQHF. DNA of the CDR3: TGTGCCAGCAGCAACCAGGAGGCCCTCAATCAGCCCCAGCATTTT.

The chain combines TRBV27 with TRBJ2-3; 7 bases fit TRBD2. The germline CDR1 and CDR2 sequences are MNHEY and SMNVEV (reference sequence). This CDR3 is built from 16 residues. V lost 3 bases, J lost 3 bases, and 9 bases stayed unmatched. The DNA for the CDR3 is TGTGCCAGCAGTTTGGTTGGCGGGAGCTTTACAGATACGCAGTATTTT. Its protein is CASSLVGGSFTDTQYF.

In DNA form, the CDR3 reads TGTGCCAGTAGCGACAGGGGTGTAGATGAGCAGTTCTTC. It codes for CASSDRGVDEQFF. This chain links TRBV19 with TRBJ2-1; TRBD1 agrees at 8 bases. The CDR3 is made up of 13 amino acids. Germline V gene lookup returns CDR1 LNHDA and CDR2 SQIVND (reference sequence). V was clipped by 6 bases and J by 8 bases; unmatched bases: 6.

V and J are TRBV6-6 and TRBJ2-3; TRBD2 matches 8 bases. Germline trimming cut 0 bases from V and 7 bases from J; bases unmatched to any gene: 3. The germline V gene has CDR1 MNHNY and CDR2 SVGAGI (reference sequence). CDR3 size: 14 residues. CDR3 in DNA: TGTGCCAGCAGTTACTCAACTAGCGGAAATACGCAGTATTTT. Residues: CASSYSTSGNTQYF.

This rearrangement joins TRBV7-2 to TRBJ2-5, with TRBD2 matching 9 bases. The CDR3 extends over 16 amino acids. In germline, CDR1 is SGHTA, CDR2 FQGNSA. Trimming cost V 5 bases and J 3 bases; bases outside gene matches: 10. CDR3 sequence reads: CASSLGVGGGEETQYF. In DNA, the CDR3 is TGTGCCAGCAGCCTTGGTGTTGGCGGGGGGGAAGAGACCCAGTACTTC.

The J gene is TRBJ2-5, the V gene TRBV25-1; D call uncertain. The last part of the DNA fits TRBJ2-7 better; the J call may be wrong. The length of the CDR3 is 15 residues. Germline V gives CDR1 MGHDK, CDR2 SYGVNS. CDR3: CASSERIKSSYEQYF. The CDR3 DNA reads TGTGCCAGCAGTGAAAGGATCAAGAGCTCCTACGAGCAGTACTTC.

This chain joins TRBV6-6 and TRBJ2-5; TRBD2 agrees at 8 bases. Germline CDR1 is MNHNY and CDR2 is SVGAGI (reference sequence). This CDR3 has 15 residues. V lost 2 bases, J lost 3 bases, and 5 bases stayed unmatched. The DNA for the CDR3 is TGTGCCAGCAGTTACCCCGGGAGGGGTAAAGAGACCCAGTACTTC. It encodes CASSYPGRGKETQYF.

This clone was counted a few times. DNA of the CDR3: TGTGCCACATCCGGGAGGCCATCCTACAATGAGCAGTTCTTC. It encodes CATSGRPSYNEQFF. The chain carries TRBV11-1 and TRBJ2-1, with 7 bases aligning to TRBD2. Germline values: CDR1 SGHAT, CDR2 FQDESV (reference sequence). The CDR3 length is 14 residues. The V segment lost 10 bases and the J segment 1 base; nucleotides outside the gene matches: 7.

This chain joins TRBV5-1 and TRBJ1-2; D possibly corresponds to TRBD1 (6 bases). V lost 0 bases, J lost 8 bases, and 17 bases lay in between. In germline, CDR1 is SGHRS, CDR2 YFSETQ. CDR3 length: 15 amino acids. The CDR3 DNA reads TGCGCCAGCAGCTTGGATGGGGGCCTCCGTGGGGGCTACACCTTC. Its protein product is CASSLDGGLRGGYTF.

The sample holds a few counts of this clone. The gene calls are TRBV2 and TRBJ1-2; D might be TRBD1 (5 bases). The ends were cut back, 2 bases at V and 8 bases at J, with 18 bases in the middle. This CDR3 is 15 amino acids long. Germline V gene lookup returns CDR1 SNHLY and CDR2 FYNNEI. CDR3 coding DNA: TGTGCCAGCAGTGAACAACCGCGAGGGGCTAGGGGCTACACCTTC. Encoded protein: CASSEQPRGARGYTF.

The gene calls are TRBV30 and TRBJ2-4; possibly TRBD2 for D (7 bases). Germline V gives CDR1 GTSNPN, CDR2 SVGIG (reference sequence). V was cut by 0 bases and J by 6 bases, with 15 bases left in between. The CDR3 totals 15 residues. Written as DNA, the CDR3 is TGTGCCTGGAGTGTGGCGGGGGCGCAGGGAAACATTCAGTACTTC. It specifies CAWSVAGAQGNIQYF. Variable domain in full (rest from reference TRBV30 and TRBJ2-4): SQTIHQWPATLVQPVGSPLSLECTVEGTSNPNLYWYRQAAGRGLQLLFYSVGIGQISSEVPQNLSASRPQDRQFILSSKKLLLSDSGFYLCAWSVAGAQGNIQYFGAGTRLSVL.

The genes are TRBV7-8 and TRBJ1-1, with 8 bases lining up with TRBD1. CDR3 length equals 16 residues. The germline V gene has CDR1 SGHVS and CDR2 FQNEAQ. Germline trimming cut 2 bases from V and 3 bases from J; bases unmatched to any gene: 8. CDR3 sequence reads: CASSLSYDRGDTEAFF. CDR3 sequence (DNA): TGTGCCAGCAGCTTATCCTACGACAGGGGAGACACTGAAGCTTTCTTT.

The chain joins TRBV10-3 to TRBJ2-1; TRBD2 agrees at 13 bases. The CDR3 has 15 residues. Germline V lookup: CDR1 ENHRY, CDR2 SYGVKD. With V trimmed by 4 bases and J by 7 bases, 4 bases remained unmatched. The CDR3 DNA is TGTGCCATCAGTGGGACTAGCGGGAGAGAGAATGAGCAGTTCTTC. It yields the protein CAISGTSGRENEQFF.

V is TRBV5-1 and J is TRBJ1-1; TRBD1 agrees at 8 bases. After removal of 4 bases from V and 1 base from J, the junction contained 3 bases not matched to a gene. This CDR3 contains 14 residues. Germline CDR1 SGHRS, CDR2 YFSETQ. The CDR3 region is CASSAGQANTEAFF. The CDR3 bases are TGCGCCAGCAGCGCGGGACAGGCGAACACTGAAGCTTTCTTT.

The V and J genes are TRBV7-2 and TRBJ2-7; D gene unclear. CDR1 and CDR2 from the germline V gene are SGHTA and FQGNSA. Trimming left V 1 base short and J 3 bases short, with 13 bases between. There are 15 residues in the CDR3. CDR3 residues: CASSLVPESHYEQYF. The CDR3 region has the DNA TGTGCCAGCAGCTTAGTTCCGGAGTCCCACTACGAGCAGTACTTC.

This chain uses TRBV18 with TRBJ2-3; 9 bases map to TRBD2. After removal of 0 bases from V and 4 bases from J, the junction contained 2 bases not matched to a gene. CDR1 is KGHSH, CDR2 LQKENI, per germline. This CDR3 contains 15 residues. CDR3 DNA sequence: TGTGCCAGCTCACCACCCGGACTAGCGTCAGATACGCAGTATTTT. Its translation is CASSPPGLASDTQYF.

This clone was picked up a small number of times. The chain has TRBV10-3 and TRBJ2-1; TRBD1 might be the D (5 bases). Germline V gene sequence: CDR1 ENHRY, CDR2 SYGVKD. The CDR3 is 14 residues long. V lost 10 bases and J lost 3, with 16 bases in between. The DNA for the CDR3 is TGTGCCAGCACCTATTCCAGGGTCTACAATGAGCAGTTCTTC. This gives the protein CASTYSRVYNEQFF.

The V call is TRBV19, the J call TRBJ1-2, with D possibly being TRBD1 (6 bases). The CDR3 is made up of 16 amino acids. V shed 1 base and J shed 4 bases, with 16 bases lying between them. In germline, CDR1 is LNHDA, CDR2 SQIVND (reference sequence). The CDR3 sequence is CASSIGGNQGSYGYTF. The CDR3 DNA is TGTGCCAGTAGTATAGGGGGGAACCAGGGGAGCTATGGCTACACCTTC.

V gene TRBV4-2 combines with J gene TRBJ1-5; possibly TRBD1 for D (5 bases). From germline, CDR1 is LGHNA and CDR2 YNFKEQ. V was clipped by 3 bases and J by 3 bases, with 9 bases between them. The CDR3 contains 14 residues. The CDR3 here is CASSQGVYNQPQHF. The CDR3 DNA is TGTGCCAGCAGCCAGGGGGTATACAATCAGCCCCAGCATTTT.